These T cell receptor beta chains were read from a single sample in a study of cytomegalovirus exposure and HLA in healthy donors. Libraries were prepared by immunoSEQ multiplex PCR; TCRdb keeps only in-frame clonotypes and omits some of them. The sample includes 150,000 to 200,000 clones, approximately 96% seen only once; the top ten take around 0.9%. Sequenced input: PBMCs. The origin of the receptors is a woman aged 18-29 years in good health and CMV-seronegative. The CDR3 runs from the conserved cysteine through the conserved F or W. D genes are given only for firm matches. Not all rows give a size; the values are once, few, many and, for expanded clones, a class.

clone_size	v_call	j_call	d_call	cdr3_nt	cdr3_aa
-	TRBV4-3	TRBJ1-2	-	TGCGCCAGCAGCCAAGATCGATTTAGCCATAGGGGCTACACCTTC	CASSQDRFSHRGYTF
-	TRBV7-3	TRBJ2-1	TRBD2	TGTGCCAGCAGCTTAAGAGGGACTAGCGGGGGGGCGGCCAATGAGCAGTTCTTC	CASSLRGTSGGAANEQFF
-	TRBV5-1	TRBJ2-1	-	TGCGCCAGCAGCTCGGGGACTTTCAATGAGCAGTTCTTC	CASSSGTFNEQFF
-	TRBV5-1	TRBJ2-3	-	TGCGCCAGCAGCTTTGCGGGGGCGGATACGCAGTATTTT	CASSFAGADTQYF
-	TRBV5-1	TRBJ2-5	TRBD2	TGCGCCAGCAGCTTGGGCGGACTAGCGGGGGCTCAGTCCCAGTACTTC	CASSLGGLAGAQSQYF
-	TRBV30	TRBJ2-3	TRBD2	TGTGCCTGGAGGGTGACTAGCGGGGGGGTCGATACGCAGTATTTT	CAWRVTSGGVDTQYF
-	TRBV7-9	TRBJ2-7	-	TGTGCCAGCAGCTTAGCGGTATCCCTAATCGCGGATGAGCAGTACTTC	CASSLAVSLIADEQYF
few	TRBV19	TRBJ1-2	TRBD1	TGTGCCAGTAGGACCGGGACAGCCTATGGCTACACCTTC	CASRTGTAYGYTF
-	TRBV5-6	TRBJ2-3	-	TGTGCCAGCAGCTTGGTCCAGGGGGGATCGGATACGCAGTATTTT	CASSLVQGGSDTQYF
once	TRBV5-6	TRBJ1-5	TRBD1	TGTGCCAGCAGCTTGGGGACAGGGCCCCAGCATTTT	CASSLGTGPQHF
-	TRBV4-3	TRBJ2-7	-	TGCGCCAGCAGCCAAGAAACAGCAACCTACGAGCAGTACTTC	CASSQETATYEQYF
-	TRBV5-1	TRBJ2-7	TRBD2	TGCGCCAGCAGCTTGACTAGCGGGGGCCCCTCTAGAGAGCAGTACTTC	CASSLTSGGPSREQYF
-	TRBV19	TRBJ1-5	-	TGTGCCAGTATCGGGTCCGTCTGGGATCAGCCCCAGCATTTT	CASIGSVWDQPQHF
-	TRBV25-1	TRBJ1-5	-	TGTGCCAGCAGCGCCGGCAGGGATAGCAATCAGCCCCAGCATTTT	CASSAGRDSNQPQHF
-	TRBV19	TRBJ1-2	-	TGTGCCAGTAGTAACAGTCTTAACTATGGCTACACCTTC	CASSNSLNYGYTF
-	TRBV5-4	TRBJ2-7	TRBD2	TGTGCCAGCAGCATTAGCGGGGGGGCCTTAGGCTACGAGCAGTACTTC	CASSISGGALGYEQYF
once	TRBV19	TRBJ1-1	-	TGTGCCAGTAGTATCGGAGCGAACACTGAAGCTTTCTTT	CASSIGANTEAFF
-	TRBV4-3	TRBJ1-3	-	TGCGCCAGCAGCCACACCGACGGAGGTAGAAACACCATATATTTT	CASSHTDGGRNTIYF
-	TRBV7-9	TRBJ2-5	TRBD2	TGTGCCAGCAGCCTACTAGCGGTTCCTCAAGAGACCCAGTACTTC	CASSLLAVPQETQYF